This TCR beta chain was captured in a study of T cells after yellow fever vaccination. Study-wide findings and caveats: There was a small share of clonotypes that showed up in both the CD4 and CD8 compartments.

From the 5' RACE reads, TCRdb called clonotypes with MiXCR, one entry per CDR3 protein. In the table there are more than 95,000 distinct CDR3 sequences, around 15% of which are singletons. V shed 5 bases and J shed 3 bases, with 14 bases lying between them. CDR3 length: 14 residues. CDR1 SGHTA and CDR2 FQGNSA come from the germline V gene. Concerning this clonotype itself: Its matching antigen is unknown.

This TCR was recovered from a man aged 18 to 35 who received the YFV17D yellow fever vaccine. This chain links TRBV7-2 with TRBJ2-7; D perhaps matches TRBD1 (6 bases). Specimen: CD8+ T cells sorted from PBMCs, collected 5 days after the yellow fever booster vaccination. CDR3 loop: CASSPTGLSYEQYV. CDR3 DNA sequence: TGTGCCAGCAGCCCCACAGGGTTAAGCTACGAGCAGTACGTC.